This TCR beta chain was sequenced during a study of T cell clones after liver transplantation. Study information: HCV positivity affected three of eight recipients; the rest lacked autoimmune or viral indications. Timepoints were pre-transplant, pre-withdrawal, and after withdrawal was completed or failed.

About this clone itself: Its matching antigen is unknown.

Germline V gene lookup returns CDR1 SEHNR and CDR2 FQNEAQ (reference sequence). The CDR3 has 16 residues. Germline trimming cut 1 base from V and 4 bases from J; bases unmatched to any gene: 2. Repertoires were generated with immunoSEQ multiplex PCR, while TCRdb's copy carries only in-frame clones and drops some. The sample yields more than 95,000 clones, 90% seen once. Points from the study as a whole: Donor-reactive sequences fell more than third party-reactive ones, suggesting partial deletion. Migration into the graft, not deletion, may explain lost graft donor-reactive T cells.

The source is a human patient who received a liver transplant. Some T cells could come from the graft donor. The sequencing used CD4+ T cells from blood, collected 12 months after liver transplant. The rearrangement joins TRBV7-9 to TRBJ1-4; 11 bases map to TRBD1. The CDR3 nucleotides read TGTGCCAGCAGCTTAGATGGGACAGGGGGTAATGAAAAACTGTTTTTT. Protein: CASSLDGTGGNEKLFF.